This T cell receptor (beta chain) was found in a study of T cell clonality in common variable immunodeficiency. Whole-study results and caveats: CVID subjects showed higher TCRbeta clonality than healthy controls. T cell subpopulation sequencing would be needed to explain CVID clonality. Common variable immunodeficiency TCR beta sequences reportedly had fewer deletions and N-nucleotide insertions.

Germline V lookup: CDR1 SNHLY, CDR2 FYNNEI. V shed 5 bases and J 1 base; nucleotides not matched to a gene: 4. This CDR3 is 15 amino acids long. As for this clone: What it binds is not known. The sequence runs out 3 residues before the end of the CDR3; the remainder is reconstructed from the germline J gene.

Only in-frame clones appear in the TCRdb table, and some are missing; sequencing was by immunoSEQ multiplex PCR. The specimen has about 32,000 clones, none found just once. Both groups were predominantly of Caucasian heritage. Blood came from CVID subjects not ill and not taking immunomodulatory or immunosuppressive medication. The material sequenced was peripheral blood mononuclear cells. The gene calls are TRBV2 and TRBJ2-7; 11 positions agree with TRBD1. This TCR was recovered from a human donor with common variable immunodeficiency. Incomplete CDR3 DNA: TGTGCCAGCAGTTCGGACAGGGGGCATTCCTACGAG. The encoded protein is CASSSDRGHSYE. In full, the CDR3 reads CASSSDRGHSYEQYF.